The next 30 T cell receptor beta chains were all read from a single sample in a study of cytomegalovirus exposure and HLA in healthy donors. Assay used: immunoSEQ multiplex PCR; TCRdb lists only in-frame clones, some missing. The table has tens of thousands of clones, 94% seen once; the top ten hold approximately 2%. The sample comprised PBMCs. These receptors were collected from a woman aged 18-35 years in good health and CMV-seronegative.

The rearrangement links TRBV4-3 to TRBJ1-1; D remains unclear. The CDR3 has 16 amino acids. Trimming took 0 bases from V and 0 from J, leaving 11 bases between them. Germline V lookup: CDR1 LGHNA, CDR2 YSLEER. The CDR3, as DNA: TGCGCCAGCAGCCAAGATACCCTCGGGATGAACACTGAAGCTTTCTTT. Translation gives CASSQDTLGMNTEAFF.

V and J are TRBV5-1 and TRBJ1-4; tentatively, D is TRBD1 (5 bases). The CDR3 runs to 15 residues. Germline CDR1 SGHRS, CDR2 YFSETQ. V shed 0 bases and J shed 4 bases, with 10 bases lying between them. CDR3 amino acids: CASSLGPGLNEKLFF. The CDR3 bases are TGCGCCAGCAGCTTGGGGCCAGGGCTTAATGAAAAACTGTTTTTT.

The gene calls are TRBV14 and TRBJ1-1; D perhaps matches TRBD1 (5 bases). Per the germline V gene, CDR1 is SGHDN and CDR2 is FVKESK. This CDR3 is built from 19 residues. V lost 1 base and J 3 bases, leaving 24 bases between the germline ends. The chain's CDR3 is CASSQGGQSGFWGDTEAFF. The DNA for the CDR3 is TGTGCCAGCAGCCAAGGTGGGCAGTCCGGTTTTTGGGGGGACACTGAAGCTTTCTTT.

This chain joins TRBV21-1 and TRBJ2-1; TRBD2, the D gene given by the table, was not confirmed from the DNA. TRBV21-1 is reported as a pseudogene. The CDR3 is 15 residues long. The CDR3 sequence: CASSTGTTSYNEQFF. CDR3 DNA: TGTGCCAGCAGCACCGGGACTACCTCCTACAATGAGCAGTTCTTC.

The chain carries TRBV10-1 and TRBJ1-1; the match to TRBD1 covers 7 bases. This CDR3 spans 15 amino acids. The J segment lost 0 bases and the V segment lost 3 bases, leaving 4 bases of the junction unmatched. CDR1 is WNHNN, CDR2 SYGVQD, per germline (reference sequence). CDR3 loop: CASSETGAMNTEAFF. The DNA for the CDR3 is TGCGCCAGCAGTGAAACAGGGGCCATGAACACTGAAGCTTTCTTT.

The chain uses TRBV28 and TRBJ2-7, with 7 bases identical to TRBD1. The V gene's germline CDR1 is MDHEN and CDR2 SYDVKM. The V gene end was trimmed by 2 bases and the J gene end by 4 bases; junction bases not matched to a gene: 14. This CDR3 has 17 amino acids. The CDR3 reads CASSLVRGQVFRYEQYF. The DNA of the CDR3 is TGTGCCAGCAGTTTAGTTCGTGGACAGGTATTTAGATACGAGCAGTACTTC. Full variable domain (rest looked up from reference TRBV28 and TRBJ2-7): DVKVTQSSRYLVKRTGEKVFLECVQDMDHENMFWYRQDPGLGLRLIYFSYDVKMKEKGDIPEGYSVSREKKERFSLILESASTNQTSMYLCASSLVRGQVFRYEQYFGPGTRLTVT.

V gene TRBV30 combines with J gene TRBJ2-3; D perhaps matches TRBD2 (6 bases). The CDR3 sequence is 15 residues long. Germline CDR1 GTSNPN, CDR2 SVGIG (reference sequence). The V end lost 0 bases, the J end lost 6 bases, and 16 bases lay between the germline ends. In nucleotides, the CDR3 is TGTGCCTGGAGTGTATTGGGGGACTCAACGGATACGCAGTATTTT. Translation gives CAWSVLGDSTDTQYF. The variable domain in full, completed from reference TRBV30 and TRBJ2-3, reads SQTIHQWPATLVQPVGSPLSLECTVEGTSNPNLYWYRQAAGRGLQLLFYSVGIGQISSEVPQNLSASRPQDRQFILSSKKLLLSDSGFYLCAWSVLGDSTDTQYFGPGTRLTVL.

The chain carries TRBV5-1 and TRBJ1-5; D is uncertain. There are 15 residues in the CDR3. V was shortened by 1 base and J by 1 base, with 9 bases between the two germline ends. The germline CDR1 and CDR2 sequences are SGHRS and YFSETQ. CDR3 nucleotides: TGCGCCAGCAGCTTGTCCGGGAAGAGCAATCAGCCCCAGCATTTT. It codes for CASSLSGKSNQPQHF.

The table lists this clone with a count of one. The chain has TRBV29-1 and TRBJ2-5; 10 bases match TRBD2. The J segment lost 3 bases and the V segment lost 3 bases, leaving 1 base of the junction unmatched. This CDR3 comprises 13 residues. Germline lookup yields CDR1 SQVTM and CDR2 ANQGSEA. The CDR3 region has the DNA TGCAGCGTTGATCTAGCGGGAGAAGAGACCCAGTACTTC. It specifies CSVDLAGEETQYF.

The chain joins TRBV6-1 to TRBJ1-5; TRBD1 might be the D (5 bases). CDR3 length: 14 residues. Germline CDR1 and CDR2: MNHNS and SASEGT. V was pared by 1 base and J by 6 bases, with 10 bases between. This CDR3 is CASSEDRWGQPQHF. CDR3 bases: TGTGCCAGCAGTGAAGACAGGTGGGGTCAGCCCCAGCATTTT.

V and J are TRBV14 and TRBJ1-4; no clear D gene. Germline V lookup: CDR1 SGHDN, CDR2 FVKESK. V dropped 2 bases and J dropped 4 bases, with 11 bases sitting between them. The CDR3 loop spans 15 amino acids. The CDR3 sequence: CASSQNIGFNEKLFF. Here the CDR3 DNA reads TGTGCCAGCAGCCAAAATATCGGGTTTAATGAAAAACTGTTTTTT.

The gene calls are TRBV11-2 and TRBJ2-2; 10 bases line up with TRBD2. The CDR3 covers 17 residues. Germline lookup yields CDR1 SGHAT and CDR2 FQNNGV. With V trimmed by 3 bases and J by 7 bases, 11 bases remained unmatched. The CDR3 reads CASSLSAGGPIVGELFF. CDR3 bases: TGTGCCAGCAGCTTGTCAGCGGGAGGGCCAATCGTCGGGGAGCTGTTTTTT. The variable domain in full, completed from reference TRBV11-2 and TRBJ2-2, reads EAGVAQSPRYKIIEKRQSVAFWCNPISGHATLYWYQQILGQGPKLLIQFQNNGVVDDSQLPKDRFSAERLKGVDSTLKIQPAKLEDSAVYLCASSLSAGGPIVGELFFGEGSRLTVL.

V is TRBV7-3 and J is TRBJ2-3, with TRBD2 matching 7 bases. CDR1 is SGHTA, CDR2 FQGTGA, per germline. V shed 2 bases, J shed 5 bases, and the junction held 4 bases outside the gene matches. The CDR3 has 14 residues. The CDR3 DNA follows: TGTGCCAGCAGCTTAGGGGCTAGCGGAGATACGCAGTATTTT. As protein: CASSLGASGDTQYF.

This clone has just a few counts. The chain employs TRBV15 and TRBJ2-3; TRBD1 matches 7 bases. CDR3 length equals 13 residues. In germline, CDR1 is LNHNV, CDR2 YYDKDF (reference sequence). V shed 1 base and J 6 bases; nucleotides not matched to a gene: 1. CDR3 amino acids: CATSRGGGDTQYF. The CDR3 DNA is TGTGCCACCAGCAGAGGAGGGGGCGATACGCAGTATTTT.

The chain has TRBV2 and TRBJ1-5; TRBD1 might be the D (6 bases). The V end lost 0 bases, the J end lost 4 bases, and 16 bases lay between the germline ends. Germline V CDR1 and CDR2: SNHLY, FYNNEI. This CDR3 spans 17 amino acids. CDR3 DNA sequence: TGTGCCAGCAGTGAAGCCCAACAGGGCTTCTGGAATCAGCCCCAGCATTTT. This encodes CASSEAQQGFWNQPQHF.

In DNA form, the CDR3 reads TGTGCCAGCAGTGTCGGGGGACAGGGCACAGATACGCAGTATTTT. The encoded protein is CASSVGGQGTDTQYF. This sequence joins TRBV6-4 and TRBJ2-3; the match to TRBD1 covers 8 bases. The length of the CDR3 is 15 residues. The V gene end was trimmed by 4 bases and the J gene end by 1 base; junction bases not matched to a gene: 4. Germline CDR1 is MRHNA and CDR2 is SNTAGT.

This rearrangement joins TRBV19 to TRBJ2-1; 7 bases align to TRBD1. The CDR3 sequence is 15 residues long. Germline CDR1 reads LNHDA; CDR2 reads SQIVND (reference sequence). V gave up 3 bases and J gave up 2 bases; unmatched junction bases: 4. The CDR3: CASSIGQEPYNEQFF. For the CDR3, the DNA is TGTGCCAGTAGTATTGGACAGGAGCCCTACAATGAGCAGTTCTTC.

V gene TRBV5-1 combines with J gene TRBJ1-3; perhaps TRBD1 as D (5 bases). V was shortened by 0 bases and J by 4 bases, with 11 bases between the two germline ends. CDR1 and CDR2 from the germline V gene are SGHRS and YFSETQ. The CDR3 is 15 amino acids. The CDR3 nucleotides read TGCGCCAGCAGCTTGGGGGGCTACGCCGGAAACACCATATATTTT. Translation: CASSLGGYAGNTIYF.

The CDR3 loop is CASSMGGPQYF. CDR3 bases: TGTGCCAGTAGTATGGGCGGGCCCCAGTACTTC. The V and J genes are TRBV19 and TRBJ2-5; a weak D match, TRBD2 (5 bases). The CDR3 sequence is 11 residues long. The V and J ends lost 3 bases and 9 bases respectively, with 8 bases between them. Germline values: CDR1 LNHDA, CDR2 SQIVND (reference sequence).

This sequence joins TRBV30 and TRBJ2-1; D remains ambiguous. The length of the CDR3 is 13 residues. V gave up 0 bases and J gave up 5 bases, with 8 bases separating them. Germline values: CDR1 GTSNPN, CDR2 SVGIG (reference sequence). The CDR3 reads CAWSVWRNNEQFF. The CDR3 bases are TGTGCCTGGAGTGTATGGCGGAACAATGAGCAGTTCTTC.

This chain uses TRBV4-1 with TRBJ2-7; TRBD2 is a possible D gene (5 bases). V lost 0 bases and J 2 bases, leaving 11 bases between the germline ends. Germline V gene lookup returns CDR1 MGHRA and CDR2 YSYEKL. The CDR3 length is 15 residues. CDR3 in amino acids: CASSQEGRITYEQYF. The CDR3 coding sequence is TGCGCCAGCAGCCAAGAAGGGAGAATCACCTACGAGCAGTACTTC.

The CDR3 region has the DNA TGTGCCAGCAGCGTAGACGGACACCCGCGGAGTGAGCAGTTCTTC. Residues: CASSVDGHPRSEQFF. The chain links TRBV9 to TRBJ2-1; a weak D match, TRBD1 (5 bases). With 0 bases removed from V and 9 bases from J, the gap between germline ends came to 16 bases. This CDR3 contains 15 residues. Germline CDR1 SGDLS, CDR2 YYNGEE. The full variable domain, rest sourced from reference TRBV9 and TRBJ2-1, is DSGVTQTPKHLITATGQRVTLRCSPRSGDLSVYWYQQSLDQGLQFLIQYYNGEERAKGNILERFSAQQFPDLHSELNLSSLELGDSALYFCASSVDGHPRSEQFFGPGTRLTVL.

J is TRBJ1-2 and V is TRBV30; D is unclear. This CDR3 has 14 residues. Trimming took 8 bases from V and 1 from J, leaving 17 bases between them. Germline V gene data show CDR1 as GTSNPN and CDR2 as SVGIG (reference sequence). CDR3 nucleotide sequence: TGTGCCCTCTCCGCGCCGGTCCTTAACTATGGCTACACCTTC. It yields the protein CALSAPVLNYGYTF.

The chain has TRBV9 and TRBJ2-7; tentatively, D is TRBD2 (6 bases). This CDR3 region has 14 residues. Trimming took 0 bases from V and 5 from J, leaving 12 bases between them. Germline values: CDR1 SGDLS, CDR2 YYNGEE. In DNA, the CDR3 is TGTGCCAGCAGCGTAGCTTTGGGCGGGAACGAGCAGTACTTC. This sequence encodes CASSVALGGNEQYF.

This clone was counted once. This rearrangement joins TRBV4-3 to TRBJ2-3, with 10 bases lining up with TRBD2. V shed 1 base, J shed 6 bases, and the junction held 7 bases outside the gene matches. CDR1 and CDR2 from the germline V gene are LGHNA and YSLEER. The CDR3 length is 16 residues. CDR3 sequence: CASSQVLAGGGDTQYF. DNA of the CDR3: TGCGCCAGCAGCCAAGTATTAGCGGGGGGTGGGGATACGCAGTATTTT.

The chain employs TRBV9 and TRBJ2-1, with 7 positions matching TRBD1. CDR1 is SGDLS, CDR2 YYNGEE, per germline. V lost 3 bases, J lost 2 bases, and 5 bases stayed unmatched. There are 15 residues in the CDR3. The CDR3 sequence is CASSGGTAPYNEQFF. The CDR3 region has the DNA TGTGCCAGCAGCGGGGGGACAGCCCCCTACAATGAGCAGTTCTTC.

Note on this clone: The junction does not match germline at one end; this may be a read error. The rearrangement links TRBV7-7 to TRBJ2-7; D unclear. Per germline, CDR1 SSHAT and CDR2 FNYEAQ (reference sequence). The CDR3 is made up of 15 amino acids. CDR3 region: CASTPKYPTTYEQYF. CDR3 DNA: TGTGCTAGCACCCCCAAGTATCCCACAACCTACGAGCAGTACTTC.

The V call is TRBV6-5, the J call TRBJ1-1, with 8 bases matching TRBD1. CDR1 and CDR2 (germline): MNHEY, SVGAGI. V shed 8 bases and J 7 bases; nucleotides not matched to a gene: 9. The CDR3 is 13 residues long. The CDR3 is CASRRTGRNEAFF. For the CDR3, the DNA is TGTGCCAGCCGAAGGACAGGGCGTAATGAAGCTTTCTTT.

The chain joins TRBV7-2 to TRBJ1-5; D unclear. The CDR3 runs 13 residues. Germline-derived CDR1 and CDR2 are SGHTA and FQGNSA. V lost 5 bases, J lost 6 bases, and 11 bases lay in between. This chain's CDR3 is CASSTRGGQPQHF. In DNA form, the CDR3 reads TGTGCCAGCAGCACCCGGGGAGGTCAGCCCCAGCATTTT.

The CDR3 loop reads CASSLLTALGANVLTF. CDR3 nucleotides: TGTGCCAGCAGCTTACTAACCGCCTTAGGGGCCAACGTCCTGACTTTC. The gene calls are TRBV7-9 and TRBJ2-6; D not resolved. The ends were cut back, 2 bases at V and 4 bases at J, with 12 bases in the middle. The CDR3 extends over 16 amino acids. The germline CDR1 and CDR2 sequences are SEHNR and FQNEAQ (reference sequence).